The source of this T cell receptor beta chain is a study of blood T cell repertoires in COVID-19. The data were produced by immunoSEQ multiplex PCR, yet TCRdb's version contains in-frame clones alone and is incomplete. In the table there are 200,000 to 250,000 clones, 70% to 85% of which are singletons. This CDR3 contains 15 residues. The ends were cut back, 4 bases at V and 5 bases at J, with 17 bases in the middle. CDR1 is SNHLY, CDR2 FYNNEI, per germline. V is TRBV2 and J is TRBJ1-1; tentative D call: TRBD1 (6 bases). The sequence was collected from a woman of 80 years or more with COVID-19, enrolled during active disease. The specimen was peripheral blood. CDR3 in DNA: TGTGCCAGCAGTGGAAGGGGGGGGTCGATGACTGAAGCTTTCTTT. Translated: CASSGRGGSMTEAFF.